The next 25 T cell receptor beta chains were all read from a single sample in a study of blood T cells in healthy people across ages. Next came a second PCR, run for roughly 6 to 11 cycles, which used a sample-barcoded 5' primer along with a J-beta primer mix. One entry per CDR3 protein, called by TCRdb with MiXCR from the 5' RACE reads. The profile shows over 500,000 distinct CDR3 sequences, 27% of them singletons. The same sample was also used in a study of T cells of mothers and their children.

Sequenced material: blood. The receptors derive from a boy aged 2 to 9 in good health.

V gene TRBV12-3 or TRBV12-4 combines with J gene TRBJ2-5, with 12 nucleotides matching TRBD2. With the DNA end fitting TRBJ2-1 better, the J assignment may be wrong. The CDR3 runs to 14 residues. The CDR3 protein is CASGETSGSGEQFF. The CDR3 nucleotides read TGTGCCAGCGGTGAGACTAGCGGGAGCGGTGAGCAGTTCTTC.

The V call is TRBV7-2, the J call TRBJ2-7; 13 nucleotides align to TRBD2. V was clipped by 3 bases and J by 2 bases; unmatched bases: 7. This CDR3 contains 17 residues. The germline gives CDR1 SGHTA, CDR2 FQGNSA. The CDR3 nucleotides are TGTGCCAGCAGCTTTTGGAGGACTAGCGGGGGAGCCTACGAGCAGTACTTC. This encodes CASSFWRTSGGAYEQYF.

This clonotype came up a few times. The chain carries TRBV12-3 or TRBV12-4 and TRBJ2-2; 7 bases align to TRBD2. The CDR3 totals 14 residues. The V gene end was trimmed by 3 bases and the J gene end by 5 bases; junction bases not matched to a gene: 3. CDR3 sequence (DNA): TGTGCCAGCAGTTTCGATAGCGGGACCGGGGAGCTGTTTTTT. The encoded protein is CASSFDSGTGELFF.

In this sample, this clonotype turned up a few times. This chain connects TRBV20-1 to TRBJ2-7; TRBD2 aligns across 14 bases. The CDR3 length is 15 residues. The germline V gene encodes CDR1 DFQATT and CDR2 SNEGSKA (reference sequence). The J segment lost 5 bases and the V segment lost 0 bases, leaving 3 bases of the junction unmatched. CDR3 amino acids: CSAREGTSGRNEQYF. The CDR3 nucleotides read TGCAGTGCTAGAGAAGGGACTAGCGGGAGAAACGAGCAGTACTTC.

This rearrangement joins TRBV29-1 to TRBJ1-2; D unclear. The V gene lost 3 bases and the J gene lost 3 bases, with 5 bases spanning the gap. The germline gives CDR1 SQVTM, CDR2 ANQGSEA. The CDR3 loop spans 11 amino acids. CDR3 DNA: TGCAGCGTTGAGGCAGACTATGGCTACACCTTC. Its translation is CSVEADYGYTF.

Only a few counts were recorded for this clonotype. V gene TRBV6-6 combines with J gene TRBJ2-3; no firm D call. Germline V gene data show CDR1 as MNHNY and CDR2 as SVGAGI (reference sequence). This CDR3 has 13 amino acids. The V end lost 2 bases, the J end lost 2 bases, and 5 bases lay between the germline ends. This chain's CDR3 is CASSYVNTDTQYF. In nucleotides, the CDR3 is TGTGCCAGCAGTTACGTGAACACAGATACGCAGTATTTT.

This chain connects TRBV5-1 to TRBJ2-5; 7 bases line up with TRBD2. Trimming took 3 bases from V and 5 from J; bases not matched to a gene: 10. CDR3 size: 15 residues. Looked up from germline, CDR1 is SGHRS and CDR2 is YFSETQ. The CDR3 nucleotides are TGCGCCAGCAGCTGGGCTAGCGGACGCCAGGAGACCCAGTACTTC. Protein: CASSWASGRQETQYF.

This chain connects TRBV6-5 to TRBJ2-1; D may be TRBD2 (6 bases). The V gene's germline CDR1 is MNHEY and CDR2 SVGAGI. Trimming took off 5 bases at V and 2 bases at J, with 16 bases between the two ends. This CDR3 comprises 16 residues. CDR3 in amino acids: CASSGSVWRAYNEQFF. CDR3 DNA sequence: TGTGCCAGCAGTGGCTCCGTTTGGAGGGCCTACAATGAGCAGTTCTTC.

The chain is built from TRBV5-1 and TRBJ2-5, with TRBD1 matching 12 bases. In germline, CDR1 is SGHRS, CDR2 YFSETQ. The V and J ends lost 0 bases and 5 bases, in that order; junction bases with no gene match: 5. The CDR3 is made up of 16 amino acids. CDR3 residues: CASSLEGTGGPETQYF. DNA for the CDR3: TGCGCCAGCAGCTTGGAGGGGACAGGGGGCCCGGAGACCCAGTACTTC. The full variable domain, rest sourced from reference TRBV5-1 and TRBJ2-5, is KAGVTQTPRYLIKTRGQQVTLSCSPISGHRSVSWYQQTPGQGLQFLFEYFSETQRNKGNFPGRFSGRQFSNSRSEMNVSTLELGDSALYLCASSLEGTGGPETQYFGPGTRLLVL.

This clonotype was seen a handful of times. The chain recombines TRBV3-1 with TRBJ1-2, with a possible D match to TRBD1 (5 bases). CDR3 length: 17 amino acids. Germline V gives CDR1 LGHDT, CDR2 YNNKEL (reference sequence). The V gene lost 0 bases and the J gene lost 8 bases, with 22 bases spanning the gap. The DNA for the CDR3 is TGTGCCAGCAGCCAAGATCGTCCCAGGGTTTTTGCGGCGGGCTACACCTTC. This translates into CASSQDRPRVFAAGYTF.

This rearrangement joins TRBV29-1 to TRBJ2-7; 9 nucleotides agree with TRBD1. CDR3 length equals 13 residues. The germline gives CDR1 SQVTM, CDR2 ANQGSEA. V gave up 6 bases and J gave up 0 bases; unmatched junction bases: 3. The CDR3: CSVGTGSSYEQYF. CDR3 bases: TGCAGCGTGGGGACAGGGAGCTCCTACGAGCAGTACTTC.

The gene calls are TRBV29-1 and TRBJ2-5, with 9 bases identical to TRBD2. The J call may be wrong; the DNA end is better matched by TRBJ2-7. CDR1 and CDR2 from the germline V gene are SQVTM and ANQGSEA. The CDR3 spans 12 residues. In DNA form, the CDR3 reads TGCAGCGTGCGGGGACTAGCCCCCGAGCAGTACTTC. As protein: CSVRGLAPEQYF.

J is TRBJ2-6 and V is TRBV21-1; TRBD2, the D gene given by the table, was not confirmed from the DNA. TRBV21-1 is a pseudogene locus. CDR3 length equals 20 residues. The CDR3 nucleotides read TGTGCCAGCAGCAATCAGAGGGGAGGCCGAAAAAATACTGGGGCCAACGTCCTGACTTTC. It encodes CASSNQRGGRKNTGANVLTF.

The chain joins TRBV25-1 to TRBJ2-6, with 9 bases that match TRBD1. Germline CDR1 and CDR2: MGHDK and SYGVNS. J was trimmed by 0 bases and V by 3 bases; bases with no gene match: 12. This CDR3 is 20 amino acids long. The CDR3 nucleotides are TGTGCCAGCAGTGAGATTGGGACAGGGATAACTTTCTCTGGGGCCAACGTCCTGACTTTC. This gives the protein CASSEIGTGITFSGANVLTF. The whole variable domain, filled in from reference TRBV25-1 and TRBJ2-6, reads EADIYQTPRYLVIGTGKKITLECSQTMGHDKMYWYQQDPGMELHLIHYSYGVNSTEKGDLSSESTVSRIRTEHFPLTLESARPSHTSQYLCASSEIGTGITFSGANVLTFGAGSRLTVL.

This clonotype was observed a handful of times. The chain joins TRBV4-3 to TRBJ2-7, with 9 nucleotides matching TRBD2. V dropped 4 bases and J dropped 7; count of bases not matched to a gene: 11. CDR1 is LGHNA, CDR2 YSLEER, per germline. The length of the CDR3 is 15 residues. The CDR3 DNA reads TGCGCCAGCAGCCTGTCCGGGACTAGCCGGCTAGAGCAGTACTTC. As protein: CASSLSGTSRLEQYF.

This clonotype was seen only a few times. The chain joins TRBV29-1 to TRBJ1-4, with 9 bases matching TRBD1. V was clipped by 6 bases and J by 2 bases; unmatched bases: 4. Germline V gene data show CDR1 as SQVTM and CDR2 as ANQGSEA. CDR3 length: 14 amino acids. The CDR3 sequence: CSVRGTGTNEKLFF. The CDR3 DNA is TGCAGCGTGAGAGGGACAGGGACTAATGAAAAACTGTTTTTT.

In its sample, this clonotype was seen a few times. The chain has TRBV4-1 and TRBJ1-3, with D perhaps TRBD1 (6 bases). The ends were cut back, 3 bases at V and 1 base at J, with 16 bases in the middle. Germline V gene lookup returns CDR1 MGHRA and CDR2 YSYEKL. CDR3 length: 17 amino acids. The CDR3 sequence: CASSQDPDSPSGNTIYF. In DNA, the CDR3 is TGCGCCAGCAGCCAGGATCCGGACAGCCCGTCTGGAAACACCATATATTTT.

This clonotype was detected only a few times. A read error may produce the germline difference seen at one junction end. The chain has TRBV29-1 and TRBJ2-1; D is perhaps TRBD1 or TRBD2 (5 bases each). Germline V gene lookup returns CDR1 SQVTM and CDR2 ANQGSEA. CDR3 length: 13 amino acids. CDR3 region: CSGGTLSYNEQFF. In DNA, the CDR3 is TGCAGCGGGGGGACCCTCTCCTACAACGAGCAGTTCTTC.

This chain uses TRBV7-8 with TRBJ1-5, with a possible D match to TRBD1 (6 bases). The CDR3 has 15 residues. V lost 3 bases to trimming and J lost 4 bases, with 13 bases between them. Germline V gene data show CDR1 as SGHVS and CDR2 as FQNEAQ. The CDR3 spells CASSFDRDTNQPQHF. In DNA form, the CDR3 reads TGTGCCAGCAGCTTCGACCGGGACACGAATCAGCCCCAGCATTTT. The variable domain in full, with the rest retrieved from reference TRBV7-8 and TRBJ1-5, is GAGVSQSPRYKVAKRGQDVALRCDPISGHVSLFWYQQALGQGPEFLTYFQNEAQLDKSGLPSDRFFAERPEGSVSTLKIQRTQQEDSAVYLCASSFDRDTNQPQHFGDGTRLSIL.

This clonotype was detected a few times. This sequence joins TRBV7-8 and TRBJ2-5; the D gene is possibly TRBD2 (5 bases). Germline values: CDR1 SGHVS, CDR2 FQNEAQ. Trimming shortened V by 5 bases and J by 5 bases, and 15 bases separated the two germline ends. There are 14 residues in the CDR3. The CDR3 DNA reads TGTGCCAGCAGCAAAGACTACATCGGGGAGACCCAGTACTTC. Translated: CASSKDYIGETQYF.

This clonotype was counted only a few times. The chain carries TRBV6-5 and TRBJ2-3; tentatively, D is TRBD1 or TRBD2 (5 bases each). The CDR3 runs to 15 residues. Trimming took off 4 bases at V and 6 bases at J, with 17 bases between the two ends. Germline CDR1 MNHEY, CDR2 SVGAGI. DNA for the CDR3: TGTGCCAGCAGTTCCATCCGGGGCGCTGGGGATACGCAGTATTTT. It encodes CASSSIRGAGDTQYF.

This clonotype was seen only a few times. The V and J genes are TRBV10-3 and TRBJ1-5, with a weak D call TRBD1 (5 bases). CDR1 is ENHRY, CDR2 SYGVKD, per germline. This CDR3 region has 13 residues. The V gene lost 7 bases and the J gene lost 4 bases, with 11 bases spanning the gap. CDR3 DNA sequence: TGTGCCATCAACACAGGTTTGAATCAGCCCCAGCATTTT. This gives the protein CAINTGLNQPQHF.

The chain recombines TRBV10-3 with TRBJ1-2, with no clear D. The germline V gene encodes CDR1 ENHRY and CDR2 SYGVKD. This CDR3 region has 13 residues. With 6 bases removed from V and 2 bases from J, the gap between germline ends came to 10 bases. The CDR3 sequence: CAISSGSNYGYTF. As DNA, the CDR3 is TGTGCCATCAGCTCCGGGTCCAACTATGGCTACACCTTC.

The chain carries TRBV29-1 and TRBJ1-2; 10 bases match TRBD1. Germline V CDR1 and CDR2: SQVTM, ANQGSEA. This CDR3 is 12 amino acids long. The V gene end was trimmed by 7 bases and the J gene end by 4 bases; junction bases not matched to a gene: 3. In DNA form, the CDR3 reads TGCAGCGCTGGACAGGGGGTCTATGGCTACACCTTC. Amino acids: CSAGQGVYGYTF. The full variable domain, in which reference TRBV29-1 and TRBJ1-2 provide the parts outside the CDR3, is SAVISQKPSRDICQRGTSLTIQCQVDSQVTMMFWYRQQPGQSLTLIATANQGSEATYESGFVIDKFPISRPNLTFSTLTVSNMSPEDSSIYLCSAGQGVYGYTFGSGTRLTVV.

There are a few counts of this clonotype. The chain links TRBV5-1 to TRBJ1-2; TRBD1 matches 10 bases. The germline V gene has CDR1 SGHRS and CDR2 YFSETQ. After removal of 0 bases from V and 4 bases from J, the junction contained 15 bases not matched to a gene. This CDR3 is 19 amino acids long. The CDR3, as DNA: TGCGCCAGCAGCTTGGGGGGGCCGGGACAGGGGCTTCCAAGCTATGGCTACACCTTC. It is translated as CASSLGGPGQGLPSYGYTF.